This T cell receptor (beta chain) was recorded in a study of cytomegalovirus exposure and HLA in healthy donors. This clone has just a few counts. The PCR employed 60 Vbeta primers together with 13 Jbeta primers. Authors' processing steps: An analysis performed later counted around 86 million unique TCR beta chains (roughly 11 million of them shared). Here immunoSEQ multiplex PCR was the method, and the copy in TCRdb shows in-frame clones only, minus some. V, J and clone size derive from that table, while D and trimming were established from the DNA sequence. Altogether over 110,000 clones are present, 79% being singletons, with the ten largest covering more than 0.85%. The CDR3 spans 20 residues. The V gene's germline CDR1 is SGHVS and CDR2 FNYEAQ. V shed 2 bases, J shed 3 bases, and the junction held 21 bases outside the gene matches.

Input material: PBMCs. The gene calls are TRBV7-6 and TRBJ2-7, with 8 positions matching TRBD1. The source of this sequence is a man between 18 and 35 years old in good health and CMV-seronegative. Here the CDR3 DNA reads TGTGCCAGCAGCTTAACCATCATTAGCTCGCCGGGACAGGAGGTCTACGAGCAGTACTTC. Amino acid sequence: CASSLTIISSPGQEVYEQYF. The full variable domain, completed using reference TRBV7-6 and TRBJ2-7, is GAGVSQSPRYKVTKRGQDVALRCDPISGHVSLYWYRQALGQGPEFLTYFNYEAQQDKSGLPNDRFSAERPEGSISTLTIQRTEQRDSAMYRCASSLTIISSPGQEVYEQYFGPGTRLTVT.